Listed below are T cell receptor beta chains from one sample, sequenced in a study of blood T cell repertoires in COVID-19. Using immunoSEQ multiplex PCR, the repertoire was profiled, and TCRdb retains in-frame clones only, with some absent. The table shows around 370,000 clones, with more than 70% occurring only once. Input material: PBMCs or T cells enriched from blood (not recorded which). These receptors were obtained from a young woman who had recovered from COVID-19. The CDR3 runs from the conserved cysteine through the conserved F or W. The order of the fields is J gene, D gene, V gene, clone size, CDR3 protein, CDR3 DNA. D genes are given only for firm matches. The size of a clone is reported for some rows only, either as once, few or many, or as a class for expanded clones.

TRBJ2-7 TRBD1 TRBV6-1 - CASSERTGSHEQYF TGTGCCAGCAGTGAACGGACAGGGAGCCACGAGCAGTACTTC
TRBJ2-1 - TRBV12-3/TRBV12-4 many CASSSNRDNEQFF TGTGCCAGCAGTTCCAACAGAGACAATGAGCAGTTCTTC
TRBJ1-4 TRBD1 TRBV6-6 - CASSYFGGQEKLFF TGTGCCAGCAGTTACTTTGGGGGACAGGAAAAACTGTTTTTT
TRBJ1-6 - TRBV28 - CASSFAQGNNSPLHF TGTGCCAGCAGTTTCGCACAGGGAAATAATTCACCCCTCCACTTT
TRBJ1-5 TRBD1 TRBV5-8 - CASSSGRTGWLRPQHF TGTGCCAGCAGCTCGGGGAGGACAGGGTGGCTTCGGCCCCAGCATTTT
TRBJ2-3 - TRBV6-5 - CASSRQGGDTDTQYF TGTGCCAGCAGCCGGCAAGGCGGGGACACAGATACGCAGTATTTT
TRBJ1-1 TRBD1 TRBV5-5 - CASSLTTGGATEAFF TGTGCCAGCAGCTTGACGACAGGGGGCGCGACTGAAGCTTTCTTT
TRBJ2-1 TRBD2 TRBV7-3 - CASSFSSERGSEQFF TGTGCCAGCAGCTTTTCGAGCGAGCGGGGGAGTGAGCAGTTCTTC
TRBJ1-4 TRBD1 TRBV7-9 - CASEGSYRGDEKLFF TGTGCCAGTGAAGGGTCCTACAGGGGGGATGAAAAACTGTTTTTT
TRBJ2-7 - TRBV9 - CASSVGPGGHEQYF TGTGCCAGCAGCGTGGGGCCGGGGGGCCACGAGCAGTACTTC
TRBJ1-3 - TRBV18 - CASSPPRTASGNTIYF TGTGCCAGCTCACCACCTCGGACAGCCTCTGGAAACACCATATATTTT
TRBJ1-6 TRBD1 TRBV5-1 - CASSLDWQGALNSPLHF TGCGCCAGCAGCTTGGATTGGCAGGGGGCCTTGAATTCACCCCTCCACTTT
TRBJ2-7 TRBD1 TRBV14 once CASSPRFGTAYEQYF TGTGCCAGCAGCCCTCGGTTTGGGACAGCCTACGAGCAGTACTTC
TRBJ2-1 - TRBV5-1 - CASSLESSEKQFF TGCGCCAGCAGCTTGGAATCCAGCGAGAAGCAGTTCTTC
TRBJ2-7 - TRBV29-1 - CSVEDTAGGFDEQYF TGCAGCGTTGAAGATACGGCAGGGGGGTTCGACGAGCAGTACTTC
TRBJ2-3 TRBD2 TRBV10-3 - CAITRGGGDADTQYF TGTGCCATCACCCGTGGGGGAGGGGACGCAGATACGCAGTATTTT
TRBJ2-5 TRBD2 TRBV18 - CASSPVNSGHQETQYF TGTGCCAGCTCCCCGGTGAATAGCGGGCATCAAGAGACCCAGTACTTC
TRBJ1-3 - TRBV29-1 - CSVAGLGGNTIYF TGCAGCGTTGCAGGGCTCGGTGGAAACACCATATATTTT
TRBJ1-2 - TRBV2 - CASSDRQGWGYTF TGTGCCAGCAGTGATAGGCAGGGCTGGGGCTACACCTTC
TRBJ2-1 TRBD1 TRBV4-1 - CASSRLPGQVYNEQFF TGCGCCAGCAGCCGCTTGCCGGGACAGGTCTACAATGAGCAGTTCTTC
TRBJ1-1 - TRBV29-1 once CSVDPMNTEAFF TGCAGCGTTGACCCCATGAACACTGAAGCTTTCTTT
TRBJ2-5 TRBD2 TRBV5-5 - CASSRGTNQETQYF TGTGCCAGCAGCCGCGGGACTAACCAAGAGACCCAGTACTTC
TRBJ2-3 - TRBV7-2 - CASSLAGGLHSSTDTQYF TGTGCCAGCAGCTTAGCGGGGGGACTCCATTCTAGCACAGATACGCAGTATTTT
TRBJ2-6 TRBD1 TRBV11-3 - CASSDGQGFSGANVLTF TGTGCCAGCAGCGACGGACAGGGCTTCTCTGGGGCCAACGTCCTGACTTTC
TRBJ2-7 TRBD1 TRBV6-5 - CASRQGSYEQYF TGTGCCAGCCGACAGGGCTCCTACGAGCAGTACTTC
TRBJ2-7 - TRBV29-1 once CSVEGQAYEQYF TGCAGCGTTGAAGGGCAGGCCTACGAGCAGTACTTC
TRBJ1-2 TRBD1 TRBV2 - CASSVRQGYGYTF TGTGCCAGCAGTGTAAGACAGGGCTATGGCTACACCTTC
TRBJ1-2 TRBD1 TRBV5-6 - CASSFYPGTGEGYTF TGTGCCAGCAGCTTTTACCCCGGGACAGGGGAAGGCTACACCTTC
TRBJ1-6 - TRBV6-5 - CASTSRGNSPLHF TGTGCCAGCACCTCCCGAGGGAATTCACCCCTCCACTTT
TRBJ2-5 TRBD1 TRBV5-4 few CASTTGTAAETQYF TGTGCCAGCACCACCGGGACAGCCGCAGAGACCCAGTACTTC
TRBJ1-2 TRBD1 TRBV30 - CAWSAGGNGYTF TGTGCCTGGAGCGCAGGGGGCAATGGCTACACCTTC
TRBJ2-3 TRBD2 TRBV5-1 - CASKRGYTTSSTDTQYF TGCGCCAGCAAGCGGGGGTACACAACTTCTAGCACAGATACGCAGTATTTT
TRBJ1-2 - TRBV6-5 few CASYSGFANYGYTF TGTGCCAGCTACTCAGGGTTCGCTAACTATGGCTACACCTTC
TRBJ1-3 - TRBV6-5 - CASIGGSSGNTIYF TGTGCCAGCATCGGGGGGAGCTCTGGAAACACCATATATTTT
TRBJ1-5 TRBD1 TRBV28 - CASSPYYIQTGESNQPQHF TGTGCCAGCAGCCCTTATTATATCCAAACAGGGGAAAGCAATCAGCCCCAGCATTTT
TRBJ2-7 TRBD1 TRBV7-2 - CASSFQPGQGTYEQYF TGTGCCAGCAGCTTCCAACCGGGACAGGGGACGTACGAGCAGTACTTC
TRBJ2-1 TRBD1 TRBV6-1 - CASSEAPGTGAGEQFF TGTGCCAGCAGTGAAGCCCCCGGGACAGGGGCAGGTGAGCAGTTCTTC
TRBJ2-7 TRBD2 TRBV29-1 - CSVGLAGVYEQYF TGCAGCGTCGGACTAGCGGGGGTCTACGAGCAGTACTTC
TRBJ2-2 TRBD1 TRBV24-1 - CATSDRTGAPGELFF TGTGCCACCAGTGACCGGACAGGGGCCCCCGGGGAGCTGTTTTTT
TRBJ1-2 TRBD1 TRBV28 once CASRVPGQGAAGYTF TGTGCCAGCAGGGTCCCGGGACAGGGCGCCGCTGGCTACACCTTC
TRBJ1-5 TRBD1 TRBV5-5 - CASSFDRVGQPQHF TGTGCCAGCAGCTTCGACAGGGTCGGCCAGCCCCAGCATTTT
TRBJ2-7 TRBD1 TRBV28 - CASRSTGVPYEQYF TGTGCCAGCAGGTCGACAGGGGTCCCCTACGAGCAGTACTTC
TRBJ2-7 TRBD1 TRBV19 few CASSFGQGYEQYF TGTGCCAGTAGTTTTGGACAGGGCTACGAGCAGTACTTC
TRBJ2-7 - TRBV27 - CASSLSGGSYEQYF TGTGCCAGCAGTTTATCAGGCGGTTCCTACGAGCAGTACTTC
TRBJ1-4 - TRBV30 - CAWSALLGAEKLFF TGTGCCTGGAGTGCCCTCTTGGGAGCTGAAAAACTGTTTTTT
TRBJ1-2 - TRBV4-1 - CASSHRRDNLYGYTF TGCGCCAGCAGCCACCGCCGGGACAACCTCTATGGCTACACCTTC
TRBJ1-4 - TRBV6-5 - CASSYISQGAEKLFF TGTGCCAGCAGTTACATCAGCCAGGGTGCGGAAAAACTGTTTTTT
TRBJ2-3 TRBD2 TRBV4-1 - CASSHLLTTAGGQYF TGCGCCAGCAGCCATTTATTAACGACAGCGGGGGGGCAGTATTTT
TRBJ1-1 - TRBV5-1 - CASSWETAETEAFF TGCGCCAGCAGCTGGGAGACTGCGGAGACCGAAGCTTTCTTT